A single sample is the source of the 31 T cell receptor beta chains below, sequenced in a study of cytomegalovirus exposure and HLA in healthy donors. TCRdb's table, derived via immunoSEQ multiplex PCR, lists solely in-frame clones and lacks some. In the table there are 200,000 or so clones, around 78% of which are singletons. The material sequenced was PBMCs. All receptors derive from a woman aged 18-35 years in good health and CMV-seronegative.

V and J are TRBV11-3 and TRBJ2-1; 9 bases are a match to TRBD1. The V gene's germline CDR1 is SGHNT and CDR2 YENEEA. This CDR3 region has 15 residues. The V gene end was trimmed by 5 bases and the J gene end by 2 bases; junction bases not matched to a gene: 4. CDR3 sequence reads: CASSPGQGTYNEQFF. As DNA, the CDR3 is TGTGCCAGCAGCCCAGGACAGGGGACCTACAATGAGCAGTTCTTC.

V usage is TRBV27 and J usage is TRBJ2-5; D might be TRBD2 (6 bases). Germline CDR1 and CDR2: MNHEY and SMNVEV (reference sequence). V lost 5 bases to trimming and J lost 2 bases, with 18 bases between them. This CDR3 is 16 amino acids long. CDR3 coding DNA: TGTGCCAGCAGTACGGGACTTCTAAATCAACAAGAGACCCAGTACTTC. Translating it yields CASSTGLLNQQETQYF.

This sequence joins TRBV30 and TRBJ1-1; D remains unclear. The CDR3 has 14 residues. V was cut by 0 bases and J by 8 bases, with 16 bases left in between. Germline values: CDR1 GTSNPN, CDR2 SVGIG (reference sequence). CDR3 DNA: TGTGCCTGGAGTGTACGGAGCCCCCCGGGAGAAGCTTTCTTT. It is translated as CAWSVRSPPGEAFF.

J is TRBJ1-2 and V is TRBV27; 8 nucleotides match TRBD1. Germline CDR1 and CDR2: MNHEY and SMNVEV (reference sequence). Unmatched junction bases numbered 10, after V lost 3 bases and J lost 7 bases. The CDR3 extends over 15 amino acids. In DNA, the CDR3 is TGTGCCAGCAGTTTTAGCACGAACAGGGGGTTTGGCTACACCTTC. Its translation is CASSFSTNRGFGYTF.

This clone was recorded many times. The V and J genes are TRBV28 and TRBJ2-7, with 8 bases aligning to TRBD2. V gave up 7 bases and J gave up 6 bases; unmatched junction bases: 14. Germline V gene data show CDR1 as MDHEN and CDR2 as SYDVKM. This CDR3 comprises 15 residues. Written as DNA, the CDR3 is TGTGCCAGCACCCCGTCCAACGGGAGGGCCTTCGAGCAGTACTTC. Its protein product is CASTPSNGRAFEQYF.

This chain links TRBV6-1 with TRBJ1-5; 10 nucleotides agree with TRBD1. CDR1 and CDR2 from the germline V gene are MNHNS and SASEGT. The CDR3 has 14 residues. J lost 4 bases, V lost 7 bases, and 4 bases had no gene match. CDR3 protein: CASKGTGENQPQHF. Here the CDR3 DNA reads TGTGCCAGCAAGGGGACAGGGGAGAATCAGCCCCAGCATTTT.

Of note for this clone: The junction does not match germline at one end; this may be a read error. The chain carries TRBV6-4 and TRBJ1-2; 9 bases match TRBD1. CDR1 and CDR2 (germline): MRHNA, SNTAGT. The CDR3 is 15 amino acids. CDR3 in amino acids: CASRDSDRGNYGYTF. In DNA, the CDR3 is TGTGCCAGCAGAGACTCGGACAGGGGTAACTATGGCTACACCTTC.

For the CDR3, the DNA is TGTGCCAGTAGCGACAGGGGTACCTATGGCTACACCTTC. The encoded protein is CASSDRGTYGYTF. The chain has TRBV19 and TRBJ1-2, with TRBD1 identical over 8 bases. V lost 6 bases to trimming and J lost 4 bases; unmatched junction nucleotides: 4. Germline V gene sequence: CDR1 LNHDA, CDR2 SQIVND (reference sequence). This CDR3 is 13 amino acids long. Variable domain in full (rest from reference TRBV19 and TRBJ1-2): DGGITQSPKYLFRKEGQNVTLSCEQNLNHDAMYWYRQDPGQGLRLIYYSQIVNDFQKGDIAEGYSVSREKKESFPLTVTSAQKNPTAFYLCASSDRGTYGYTFGSGTRLTVV.

V usage is TRBV6-1 and J usage is TRBJ2-3; 10 positions match TRBD2. Germline V gene sequence: CDR1 MNHNS, CDR2 SASEGT. The CDR3 covers 14 residues. The V gene end was trimmed by 6 bases and the J gene end by 6 bases; junction bases not matched to a gene: 6. CDR3 nucleotide sequence: TGTGCCAGCAGCCTAGCGGGAGCCCGCGATACGCAGTATTTT. Encoded protein: CASSLAGARDTQYF.

This rearrangement joins TRBV13 to TRBJ2-7, with 15 bases lining up with TRBD2. V shed 5 bases and J 5 bases; nucleotides not matched to a gene: 4. Germline CDR1 is PRHDT and CDR2 is FYEKMQ (reference sequence). The CDR3 consists of 15 residues. CDR3 protein: CASSHWTSGRDEQYF. CDR3 nucleotides: TGTGCCAGCAGCCACTGGACTAGCGGGAGGGACGAGCAGTACTTC.

This clone was seen many times. The chain has TRBV27 and TRBJ1-1; no firm D call. Germline V gives CDR1 MNHEY, CDR2 SMNVEV (reference sequence). This CDR3 comprises 14 residues. V lost 2 bases and J 2 bases, leaving 9 bases between the germline ends. In nucleotides, the CDR3 is TGTGCCAGCAGTTTAACGGCATTTAACACTGAAGCTTTCTTT. It is translated as CASSLTAFNTEAFF.

The sample holds one count of this clone. The chain has TRBV18 and TRBJ2-5, with D perhaps assigned TRBD1 or TRBD2 (5 bases each). V lost 5 bases and J lost 5, with 15 bases in between. The CDR3 is 14 residues long. Germline V CDR1 and CDR2: KGHSH, LQKENI. CDR3 loop: CASSLTGARETQYF. The CDR3 coding sequence is TGTGCCAGCTCATTGACCGGGGCCAGGGAGACCCAGTACTTC.

V is TRBV30 and J is TRBJ2-5; D is uncertain. Germline V CDR1 and CDR2: GTSNPN, SVGIG (reference sequence). This CDR3 is built from 16 residues. Trimming took 2 bases from V and 5 from J, leaving 21 bases between them. The CDR3 coding sequence is TGTGCCTGGAGTCCCCAATACAGTGTCTGGTATGAGACCCAGTACTTC. It is translated as CAWSPQYSVWYETQYF.

V is TRBV7-8 and J is TRBJ2-7; 12 bases are a match to TRBD2. The V gene end was trimmed by 3 bases and the J gene end by 2 bases; junction bases not matched to a gene: 2. The CDR3 spans 15 residues. Germline CDR1 is SGHVS and CDR2 is FQNEAQ. The CDR3 coding sequence is TGTGCCAGCAGCTTTACTAGCGGGGGGACCTACGAGCAGTACTTC. Translated, it gives CASSFTSGGTYEQYF.

The chain couples TRBV30 to TRBJ2-1; D call uncertain. Germline values: CDR1 GTSNPN, CDR2 SVGIG (reference sequence). The CDR3 spans 11 residues. Trimming removed 0 bases at V and 9 bases at J, with 6 bases between. The CDR3 coding sequence is TGTGCCTGGAGTGTGGCACCTGAGCAGTTCTTC. This encodes CAWSVAPEQFF. Variable domain in full (rest from reference TRBV30 and TRBJ2-1): SQTIHQWPATLVQPVGSPLSLECTVEGTSNPNLYWYRQAAGRGLQLLFYSVGIGQISSEVPQNLSASRPQDRQFILSSKKLLLSDSGFYLCAWSVAPEQFFGPGTRLTVL.

Concerning this clone itself: The sample carries other DNA sequences with the same CDR3. DNA of the CDR3: TGTGCCAGCAGTTACAGGGGCACCGGGGAGCTGTTTTTT. It translates to CASSYRGTGELFF. The chain carries TRBV6-5 and TRBJ2-2; possible D gene TRBD1, 5 bases. This CDR3 is 13 amino acids long. V dropped 2 bases and J dropped 4 bases, with 5 bases sitting between them. The germline CDR1 and CDR2 sequences are MNHEY and SVGAGI.

The V call is TRBV28, the J call TRBJ2-7, with D uncertain. V lost 2 bases to trimming and J lost 2 bases, with 13 bases between them. The germline V gene has CDR1 MDHEN and CDR2 SYDVKM. There are 15 residues in the CDR3. The CDR3 spells CASSLGRHGPYEQYF. The CDR3 bases are TGTGCCAGCAGTTTAGGGCGGCATGGGCCCTACGAGCAGTACTTC.

The chain has TRBV5-1 and TRBJ1-5; D call uncertain. Germline loops: CDR1 SGHRS, CDR2 YFSETQ. The CDR3 length is 14 residues. The V end was cut by 5 bases, the J end by 7 bases, with 16 bases between. CDR3 nucleotides: TGCGCCAGCAGTCTAGAGCCGGGGAAGCAGCCCCAGCATTTT. Protein sequence: CASSLEPGKQPQHF.

With respect to this clone: Within the sample, other DNA sequences also encode this same CDR3. The CDR3 loop is CASSVTLNTEAFF. The CDR3 region has the DNA TGTGCCAGCAGTGTGACCTTGAACACTGAAGCTTTCTTT. J is TRBJ1-1 and V is TRBV2; D is undetermined. The CDR3 loop spans 13 amino acids. Germline V gives CDR1 SNHLY, CDR2 FYNNEI. V was clipped by 4 bases and J by 0 bases, with 6 bases between them. The whole variable domain, filled in from reference TRBV2 and TRBJ1-1, reads EPEVTQTPSHQVTQMGQEVILRCVPISNHLYFYWYRQILGQKVEFLVSFYNNEISEKSEIFDDQFSVERPDGSNFTLKIRSTKLEDSAMYFCASSVTLNTEAFFGQGTRLTVV.

This clone was counted a single time. This chain links TRBV14 with TRBJ2-3, with 10 bases aligning to TRBD2. The junction had 4 bases not matched to a gene; V was cut back by 0 bases and J by 4 bases. CDR1 and CDR2 (germline): SGHDN, FVKESK. The CDR3 runs 16 residues. This chain's CDR3 is CASSQESGRAPDTQYF. CDR3 nucleotide sequence: TGTGCCAGCAGCCAAGAGAGCGGGAGGGCCCCAGATACGCAGTATTTT.

This chain links TRBV29-1 with TRBJ1-4; D gene unclear. Germline CDR1 and CDR2: SQVTM and ANQGSEA. With 7 bases removed from V and 0 bases from J, the gap between germline ends came to 9 bases. The CDR3 loop spans 13 amino acids. The CDR3 region is CSALQATNEKLFF. CDR3 bases: TGCAGCGCGCTCCAAGCAACTAATGAAAAACTGTTTTTT.

CDR3 protein: CASSTVREAFF. CDR3 sequence (DNA): TGTGCCAGCAGCACGGTTCGCGAAGCTTTCTTT. The V and J genes are TRBV7-2 and TRBJ1-1; D remains ambiguous. The CDR3 runs to 11 residues. CDR1 SGHTA and CDR2 FQGNSA come from the germline V gene. V lost 5 bases and J 8 bases, leaving 9 bases between the germline ends.

This clone was detected only a few times. The chain has TRBV2 and TRBJ1-2, with D uncertain. The length of the CDR3 is 14 residues. The V end was cut by 3 bases, the J end by 4 bases, with 12 bases between. Germline V gene lookup returns CDR1 SNHLY and CDR2 FYNNEI. CDR3 coding DNA: TGTGCCAGCAGTGAGATATCCGGGAGCTATGGCTACACCTTC. This gives the protein CASSEISGSYGYTF.

The genes are TRBV6-6 and TRBJ1-2; the match to TRBD1 covers 9 bases. With V trimmed by 4 bases and J by 8 bases, 11 bases remained unmatched. Germline V lookup: CDR1 MNHNY, CDR2 SVGAGI (reference sequence). The CDR3 has 15 amino acids. The CDR3 region has the DNA TGTGCCAGCAGTTTATCCGGGACAGGGTCGAGAGGCTACACCTTC. This gives the protein CASSLSGTGSRGYTF.

The sample holds a few counts of this clone. V and J are TRBV19 and TRBJ1-5; a possible D gene is TRBD1 (5 bases). Germline V CDR1 and CDR2: LNHDA, SQIVND (reference sequence). Trimming took 7 bases from V and 2 from J, leaving 6 bases between them. The CDR3 covers 12 residues. CDR3 loop: CASKQGNQPQHF. The CDR3 DNA is TGTGCCAGTAAACAGGGCAATCAGCCCCAGCATTTT.

DNA for the CDR3: TGCGCCAGCAGCTGGCAGGGGAACACCGGGGAGCTGTTTTTT. Amino acids: CASSWQGNTGELFF. V gene TRBV5-1 combines with J gene TRBJ2-2, with D possibly matching TRBD1 (5 bases). Germline V gene sequence: CDR1 SGHRS, CDR2 YFSETQ. V was clipped by 3 bases and J by 1 base, with 7 bases between them. The CDR3 sequence is 14 residues long.

The chain carries TRBV6-5 and TRBJ2-1, with a tentative D call TRBD2 (5 bases). Trimming pared 0 bases from V and 6 bases from J, leaving 6 bases between. The length of the CDR3 is 13 residues. The germline V gene has CDR1 MNHEY and CDR2 SVGAGI. This CDR3 is CASSYSRGNEQFF. The CDR3 region has the DNA TGTGCCAGCAGTTACTCCCGGGGCAATGAGCAGTTCTTC.

Here the CDR3 reads CASSPRDLNEKLFF. The DNA for the CDR3 is TGTGCCAGCAGCCCCAGGGACCTGAATGAAAAACTGTTTTTT. This chain connects TRBV13 to TRBJ1-4, with D possibly matching TRBD1 (5 bases). The CDR3 spans 14 residues. Trimming shortened V by 5 bases and J by 5 bases, and 12 bases separated the two germline ends. In germline, CDR1 is PRHDT, CDR2 FYEKMQ (reference sequence).

This sequence joins TRBV9 and TRBJ2-1; D uncertain. CDR3 size: 16 residues. CDR1 and CDR2 (germline): SGDLS, YYNGEE. Trimming removed 0 bases from V and 4 bases from J, with 14 bases in between. For the CDR3, the DNA is TGTGCCAGCAGCGTAGTGACCAGCCCATCGTACAATGAGCAGTTCTTC. It codes for CASSVVTSPSYNEQFF.

The chain couples TRBV30 to TRBJ1-5; D remains ambiguous. The CDR3 is 14 residues long. V lost 1 base and J lost 0, with 7 bases in between. Germline V lookup: CDR1 GTSNPN, CDR2 SVGIG (reference sequence). The CDR3 loop reads CAWSEVYSNQPQHF. CDR3 nucleotide sequence: TGTGCCTGGAGTGAAGTGTATAGCAATCAGCCCCAGCATTTT. Drawing the rest from reference TRBV30 and TRBJ1-5, the complete variable domain is SQTIHQWPATLVQPVGSPLSLECTVEGTSNPNLYWYRQAAGRGLQLLFYSVGIGQISSEVPQNLSASRPQDRQFILSSKKLLLSDSGFYLCAWSEVYSNQPQHFGDGTRLSIL.

The chain links TRBV5-6 to TRBJ1-5; 9 bases are shared with TRBD1. Germline V lookup: CDR1 SGHDT, CDR2 YYEEEE. J lost 3 bases, V lost 5 bases, and 6 bases had no gene match. The length of the CDR3 is 15 residues. CDR3 amino acids: CASRSGTGTNQPQHF. DNA for the CDR3: TGTGCCAGCAGATCCGGGACAGGGACCAATCAGCCCCAGCATTTT.